Presented here are 8 T cell receptor beta chains from one specimen sequenced in a study of T-cell memory formation after mild COVID-19. MiXCR was run by TCRdb on the 5' RACE reads, yielding one entry per CDR3 protein. The top ten clones hold roughly 1.2% of a sample with about 55,000 distinct CDR3 sequences, over 7.5% of them seen once. The sequenced sample was PBMCs or a T cell subset sorted from them (not recorded which). These receptors all stem from a man aged 18 to 30 who had mild COVID-19 (a few samples of this study predate the infection). Cell type and time point are not known.

This clonotype appeared many times. This chain links TRBV20-1 with TRBJ1-2; D is undetermined. The CDR3 loop spans 14 amino acids. In germline, CDR1 is DFQATT, CDR2 SNEGSKA (reference sequence). V was shortened by 1 base and J by 2 bases, with 11 bases between the two germline ends. The chain's CDR3 is CSARVGGGNYGYTF. The CDR3 DNA follows: TGCAGTGCTAGAGTTGGTGGAGGGAACTATGGCTACACCTTC.

This clonotype has a handful of counts. The CDR3 sequence is CASSQDGGWKNTEAFF. CDR3 nucleotides: TGCGCCAGCAGCCAAGATGGGGGTTGGAAGAACACTGAAGCTTTCTTT. The V call is TRBV4-3, the J call TRBJ1-1, with TRBD1 as a possible D gene (5 bases). CDR3 size: 16 residues. Trimming cost V 0 bases and J 1 base, with 12 bases left between them. The germline CDR1 and CDR2 sequences are LGHNA and YSLEER.

There are a few counts of this clonotype. CDR3 region: CASSPYSGGRTDTQYF. The CDR3, as DNA: TGCGCCAGCAGCCCCTATAGCGGGGGACGCACAGATACGCAGTATTTT. The chain is built from TRBV5-1 and TRBJ2-3; 9 bases agree with TRBD2. The CDR3 sequence is 16 residues long. Germline CDR1 and CDR2: SGHRS and YFSETQ. V lost 4 bases to trimming and J lost 1 base; unmatched junction nucleotides: 7.

This rearrangement joins TRBV12-3 or TRBV12-4 to TRBJ2-1; D is possibly TRBD1 (6 bases). The CDR3 length is 15 residues. V was pared by 4 bases and J by 3 bases, with 13 bases between. In nucleotides, the CDR3 is TGTGCCAGCAGTTCCGACAGGAACAGCTACAATGAGCAGTTCTTC. Translation: CASSSDRNSYNEQFF.

A few counts support this clonotype. This CDR3 reads CATSDSGTGDSYGYTF. DNA of the CDR3: TGTGCCACCAGTGATTCCGGGACAGGAGATTCCTATGGCTACACCTTC. This chain links TRBV24-1 with TRBJ1-2; 8 bases map to TRBD1. Germline V gene data show CDR1 as KGHDR and CDR2 as SFDVKD. The CDR3 spans 16 residues. V shed 2 bases and J 4 bases; nucleotides not matched to a gene: 8.

The sample holds a few counts of this clonotype. The rearrangement links TRBV20-1 to TRBJ2-3; possibly TRBD1 for D (6 bases). The length of the CDR3 is 13 residues. Trimming cost V 1 base and J 4 bases, with 9 bases left between them. The V gene's germline CDR1 is DFQATT and CDR2 SNEGSKA (reference sequence). In nucleotides, the CDR3 is TGCAGTGCTAGAGCACAGGGCCCAGATACGCAGTATTTT. Its translation is CSARAQGPDTQYF.

The chain is built from TRBV5-1 and TRBJ1-2; D remains unclear. CDR1 and CDR2 (germline): SGHRS, YFSETQ. The CDR3 is made up of 17 amino acids. The V end was cut by 0 bases, the J end by 2 bases, with 17 bases between. CDR3 loop: CASSLDPHPVGNYGYTF. The CDR3 nucleotides read TGCGCCAGCAGCTTGGATCCGCATCCCGTGGGCAACTATGGCTACACCTTC.

This chain joins TRBV5-1 and TRBJ2-2, with 11 bases aligning to TRBD1. This CDR3 has 17 residues. In germline, CDR1 is SGHRS, CDR2 YFSETQ. V was clipped by 4 bases and J by 4 bases; unmatched bases: 9. This CDR3 reads CASSLIPGTGGTGELFF. The CDR3 nucleotides read TGCGCCAGCAGCCTGATCCCCGGGACAGGGGGCACCGGGGAGCTGTTTTTT.